The rows below give T cell receptor beta chains drawn from one sample of a study of shared clonotypes between healthy human individuals. Libraries were prepared by immunoSEQ multiplex PCR; TCRdb keeps only in-frame clonotypes and omits some of them. Of hundreds of thousands of clones listed, approximately 95% are singletons. The source material was naive CD8+ T cells sorted from blood. The receptor source for this set is a woman aged 30 to 39 in good health. CDR3s include the opening cysteine and the closing phenylalanine or tryptophan. The order of the fields is D gene, V gene, clone size, J gene, CDR3 DNA, CDR3 protein. A D gene is named only where the DNA matches it firmly. Clone size is given for some rows only: seen once, a few or many times, or a class if the clone is expanded.

>NA|TRBV5-1|NA|TRBJ1-4
TGCGCCAGCAGCTCCGACCCAGGGGCAACTAATGAAAAACTGTTTTTT
CASSSDPGATNEKLFF
>NA|TRBV7-8|NA|TRBJ2-7
TGTGCCAGCAGCTCCGATCCAGTGGGCTACGAGCAGTACTTC
CASSSDPVGYEQYF
>TRBD1|TRBV7-2|NA|TRBJ2-7
TGTGCCAGCAGCCCGACAGGGCCCCCATACGAGCAGTACTTC
CASSPTGPPYEQYF
>TRBD2|TRBV4-1|NA|TRBJ2-5
TGCGCCAGCAGCCAAGAGCCACTAGCGGTTAAAGAGACCCAGTACTTC
CASSQEPLAVKETQYF
>NA|TRBV28|NA|TRBJ2-7
TGTGCCGCGTCCCGTTCCTACGAGCAGTACTTC
CAASRSYEQYF
>NA|TRBV27|NA|TRBJ1-5
TGTGCCAGCAGCCCGGTGAACCGCAATCAGCCCCAGCATTTT
CASSPVNRNQPQHF
>NA|TRBV18|NA|TRBJ2-5
TGTGCCAGCTCACCAGTGGACGAAACCAGGGAGACCCAGTACTTC
CASSPVDETRETQYF
>TRBD1|TRBV2|once|TRBJ2-1
TGTGCCAGCACCTTGACAGGGGGTAAGAATGAGCAGTTCTTC
CASTLTGGKNEQFF
>TRBD2|TRBV19|NA|TRBJ2-1
TGTGCCAGTAGTACAGCGGGAGGAGGGAATGAGCAGTTCTTC
CASSTAGGGNEQFF
>NA|TRBV9|NA|TRBJ2-7
TGTGCCAGCGGGAGTGGTCAAGAAAGCTCCTACGAGCAGTACTTC
CASGSGQESSYEQYF
>NA|TRBV5-5|NA|TRBJ2-7
TGTGCCAGCAGCACATCCTACGAGCAGTACTTC
CASSTSYEQYF
>NA|TRBV10-3|NA|TRBJ2-4
TGTGCCATCGACGACAGGGAGGAGGGCATTCAGTACTTC
CAIDDREEGIQYF
>NA|TRBV27|once|TRBJ1-1
TGTGCCAGCAGTTCGCGGACAGAACGGGCTTTCTTT
CASSSRTERAFF
>TRBD2|TRBV5-4|NA|TRBJ2-1
TGTGCCAGCAGCGAGGGACTAGATGTATCCCTGCTAGTGAATGAGCAGTTCTTC
CASSEGLDVSLLVNEQFF
>TRBD2|TRBV4-2|NA|TRBJ2-7
TGTGCCAGCAGCGGTGGGACTAGCGGAACCTACGAGCAGTACTTC
CASSGGTSGTYEQYF
>TRBD1|TRBV5-4|NA|TRBJ2-7
TGTGCCAGCAGCTCACCGGGACAGGGGGCCCACGAGCAGTACTTC
CASSSPGQGAHEQYF
>NA|TRBV10-3|NA|TRBJ2-5
TGTGCCATTTCAGGGGTTCGGGAGACCCAGTACTTC
CAISGVRETQYF
>NA|TRBV4-1|NA|TRBJ1-2
TGCGCCAGCAGCCAAGAAGGGGGGCGGAACTATGGCTACACCTTC
CASSQEGGRNYGYTF
>NA|TRBV7-5|NA|TRBJ1-5
TGTGTCAGAAGCTTAAAACAGCCCCAGCATTTT
CVRSLKQPQHF
>NA|TRBV7-6|NA|TRBJ2-7
TGTGCCAGCAGCTTAGAAGCTTGGAACAGTGCTACCTACGAGCAGTACTTC
CASSLEAWNSATYEQYF
>NA|TRBV6-1|NA|TRBJ2-7
TGTGCCAGCAGTGAATCAGACCGGGATTTCGTCTACGAGCAGTACTTC
CASSESDRDFVYEQYF
>TRBD2|TRBV4-2|NA|TRBJ2-5
TGTGCCAGCAGCCAAGATTGGGGACTAGCAGGGACCCAGTACTTC
CASSQDWGLAGTQYF
>TRBD1|TRBV28|NA|TRBJ2-7
TGTGCCAGCAGCCTGGACAGGGAAATCTCCTACGAGCAGTACTTC
CASSLDREISYEQYF
>NA|TRBV9|NA|TRBJ2-2
TGTGCCAGCAGCGCCCCCAACACCGGGGAGCTGTTTTTT
CASSAPNTGELFF
>NA|TRBV18|NA|TRBJ2-7
TGTGCCAGCTCACTGTCTACTGCCGCCTACGAGCAGTACTTC
CASSLSTAAYEQYF
>NA|TRBV27|NA|TRBJ1-2
TGTGCCAGCAGTCTTGGGCGGAACTATGGCTACACCTTC
CASSLGRNYGYTF
>TRBD1|TRBV14|NA|TRBJ1-5
TGTGCCAGCAGCCAAGACTTCGGGACAGGGCATCGCAATCAGCCCCAGCATTTT
CASSQDFGTGHRNQPQHF
>NA|TRBV11-2|NA|TRBJ1-1
TGTGCCAGCAGCTTAGGCAGGAACACTGAAGCTTTCTTT
CASSLGRNTEAFF
>NA|TRBV27|NA|TRBJ2-3
TGTGCCAGCAGTTCCTTCGATTCCACAGATACGCAGTATTTT
CASSSFDSTDTQYF
>TRBD1|TRBV28|NA|TRBJ1-2
TGTGCCAGCACCCGGTCGGGACAGGGCTACTATGGCTACACCTTC
CASTRSGQGYYGYTF
>NA|TRBV29-1|NA|TRBJ2-7
TGCAGCGTTATCGGTACTACAACAACGACAGGCTACGAGCAGTACTTC
CSVIGTTTTTGYEQYF
>NA|TRBV15|NA|TRBJ1-2
TGTGCCACCAGCAGTCGACAGGACTATGGCTACACCTTC
CATSSRQDYGYTF
>TRBD2|TRBV5-6|NA|TRBJ2-7
TGTGCCAGCAGCAGGGGACTAGCGGGATATGACGAGCAGTACTTC
CASSRGLAGYDEQYF
>NA|TRBV28|NA|TRBJ1-1
TGTGCCAGCAGTCCCCACACTGAAGCTTTCTTT
CASSPHTEAFF
>NA|TRBV7-8|once|TRBJ2-1
TGTGCCAGCAGCTTAGGGACGGAATACAATGAGCAGTTCTTC
CASSLGTEYNEQFF
>NA|TRBV2|NA|TRBJ1-1
TGTGCCAGCAGTGAAGGAAGAGGTCTGAACACTGAAGCTTTCTTT
CASSEGRGLNTEAFF
>NA|TRBV4-2|NA|TRBJ2-7
TGTGCCAGCAGCCAGTTGGACTTAGGCTACGAGCAGTACTTC
CASSQLDLGYEQYF
>TRBD2|TRBV19|NA|TRBJ2-7
TGTGCCAGTAGTATCCTGGCGGGAGGAACCTACGAGCAGTACTTC
CASSILAGGTYEQYF
>TRBD2|TRBV7-3|NA|TRBJ2-1
TGTGCCAGCAGCTTTAGTCTAGCGGGAGGAGGGCCTAACGAGCAGTTCTTC
CASSFSLAGGGPNEQFF
>TRBD2|TRBV4-1|NA|TRBJ2-7
TGCGCCAGCAGCTGGGGTAGCGGGAGTTTCGAGCAGTACTTC
CASSWGSGSFEQYF
>NA|TRBV4-2|NA|TRBJ1-1
TGTGCCACCCAGGCATCGAAGGACACTGAAGCTTTCTTT
CATQASKDTEAFF
>NA|TRBV27|NA|TRBJ2-7
TGTGCCAGCAGCTCCCTACCCGGGGGAACCAACTCCTACGAGCAGTACTTC
CASSSLPGGTNSYEQYF
>NA|TRBV6-1|once|TRBJ1-5
TGTGCCAGCAGAAAAATAGGGACTAGCAATCAGCCCCAGCATTTT
CASRKIGTSNQPQHF
>NA|TRBV29-1|NA|TRBJ1-1
TGCAGCGTTGAACGGGGTCGGGGCACTGAAGCTTTCTTT
CSVERGRGTEAFF
>NA|TRBV7-9|NA|TRBJ2-7
TGTGCCAGCAGCCTCTCTCATAATCGGCTCCCTTACGAGCAGTACTTC
CASSLSHNRLPYEQYF
>NA|TRBV19|NA|TRBJ2-1
TGTGCCAGTAGTATTCAGCGGGTCTCCTACAATGAGCAGTTCTTC
CASSIQRVSYNEQFF
>TRBD1|TRBV28|NA|TRBJ1-2
TGTGCCAGCAGCCCCCCGACAGGGAATCAGGGCTACACCTTC
CASSPPTGNQGYTF
>NA|TRBV9|NA|TRBJ1-1
TGTGCCAGCAGCATCCGAGGGGGGAACACTGAAGCTTTCTTT
CASSIRGGNTEAFF
>TRBD1|TRBV5-6|NA|TRBJ2-6
TGTGCCAGCAGCACCTACAGGGGCTCTGGGGCCAACGTCCTGACTTTC
CASSTYRGSGANVLTF
>NA|TRBV27|NA|TRBJ1-5
TGTGCCAGCAGTCCCACTACTAGGGGGATTAGCAATCAGCCCCAGCATTTT
CASSPTTRGISNQPQHF